This note documents a single T cell receptor (beta chain) sequence. As yet, its antigen is unknown. This CDR3 region has 17 residues. V dropped 4 bases and J dropped 1 base, with 19 bases sitting between them. The germline V gene has CDR1 MGHDK and CDR2 SYGVNS. At least 6 micrograms of total RNA were extracted per sample. This sample stems from a study of blood T cells in healthy people across ages. Study-wide findings and caveats: Investigators viewed diversity estimates from one million T cells as underestimates, the study reported.

A J-beta primer mix and a sample-barcoded 5' primer were used in a second PCR of roughly 7 to 12 cycles. TCRdb re-derived calls from the 5' RACE reads in MiXCR, one entry per CDR3 protein. The sample includes hundreds of thousands of distinct CDR3 sequences, around 36% of them seen just once. Sequenced sample: blood. The source is a man younger than 35 in good health. This chain connects TRBV25-1 to TRBJ2-5; D uncertain. CDR3 residues: CASSVYQKYQAQETQYF. CDR3 nucleotide sequence: TGTGCCAGCAGTGTATACCAAAAATATCAGGCCCAAGAGACCCAGTACTTC.